This is a list of T cell receptor beta chains from one sample in a study of blood T cell repertoires in COVID-19. The protocol was immunoSEQ multiplex PCR, while the TCRdb copy is restricted to in-frame clones and leaves out a portion. The profile shows over 120,000 clones, around 80% of them singletons. The sample taken for sequencing was PBMCs or T cells enriched from blood (not recorded which). These receptors originate from a woman aged 45-59 years who had recovered from COVID-19. Both conserved end residues are part of each CDR3.

J gene: TRBJ1-6; V gene: TRBV18; CDR3 protein: CASSPGGADSPLHF
J gene: TRBJ1-2; V gene: TRBV7-9; CDR3 protein: CASSPNEIPGQTNYGYTF
J gene: TRBJ2-3; V gene: TRBV10-3; CDR3 protein: CAISGLSGGAGDTQYF
J gene: TRBJ2-3; V gene: TRBV2; CDR3 protein: CASSEGQVTQYF
J gene: TRBJ1-2; V gene: TRBV4-1; CDR3 protein: CASSQEPGAGYTF
J gene: TRBJ1-4; V gene: TRBV19; CDR3 protein: CASSMSATNEKLFF
J gene: TRBJ1-5; V gene: TRBV6-5; CDR3 protein: CASRRGGQDQPQHF
J gene: TRBJ1-2; V gene: TRBV5-1; CDR3 protein: CASSLAGDGYTF
J gene: TRBJ2-7; V gene: TRBV30; CDR3 protein: CAWDRSPYEQYF
J gene: TRBJ1-1; V gene: TRBV5-1; CDR3 protein: CASSLVGGLAFF
J gene: TRBJ1-2; V gene: TRBV19; CDR3 protein: CASSITGPGYTF
J gene: TRBJ2-1; V gene: TRBV7-2; CDR3 protein: CASSFSGGGYNEQFF
J gene: TRBJ1-6; V gene: TRBV12-1; CDR3 protein: CASSPLGKRVYNSPLHF
J gene: TRBJ1-4; V gene: TRBV6-2/TRBV6-3; CDR3 protein: CASSSAGDEKLFF
J gene: TRBJ1-1; V gene: TRBV7-6; CDR3 protein: CASSKRQGAPEAFF
J gene: TRBJ2-2; V gene: TRBV2; CDR3 protein: CASRTSANTGELFF
J gene: TRBJ1-2; V gene: TRBV30; CDR3 protein: CAWSVQGDRGYTF
J gene: TRBJ2-4; V gene: TRBV7-9; CDR3 protein: CASSLSHRGLGNIQYF
J gene: TRBJ1-2; V gene: TRBV5-4; CDR3 protein: CASSFTGGYTF
J gene: TRBJ2-7; V gene: TRBV19; CDR3 protein: CASRRTGGSYEQYF
J gene: TRBJ1-4; V gene: TRBV5-5; CDR3 protein: CASSLELQGAGYYEKLFF
J gene: TRBJ1-4; V gene: TRBV2; CDR3 protein: CASRVQGSRDEKLFF
J gene: TRBJ1-2; V gene: TRBV18; CDR3 protein: CASSPGQGIGYGYTF
J gene: TRBJ2-3; V gene: TRBV7-2; CDR3 protein: CASSLVGTGVSDTQYF
J gene: TRBJ1-5; V gene: TRBV6-1; CDR3 protein: CASSEVYNQPQHF
J gene: TRBJ1-1; V gene: TRBV11-3; CDR3 protein: CASSQDRTTEAFF
J gene: TRBJ2-5; V gene: TRBV9; CDR3 protein: CASSVDMFLETQYF
J gene: TRBJ1-3; V gene: TRBV28; CDR3 protein: CASSAGGPSGNTIYF
J gene: TRBJ1-2; V gene: TRBV21-1; CDR3 protein: CASSIWDRVPF
J gene: TRBJ2-1; V gene: TRBV11-1; CDR3 protein: CASSQQGAHNEQFF
J gene: TRBJ1-2; V gene: TRBV3-1/TRBV3-2; CDR3 protein: CASSLLLNYGYTF
J gene: TRBJ2-6; V gene: TRBV24-1; CDR3 protein: CATSDPGTGGSGSGANVLTF
J gene: TRBJ1-2; V gene: TRBV3-1/TRBV3-2; CDR3 protein: CASSQATGQAFGYTF
J gene: TRBJ1-5; V gene: TRBV7-2; CDR3 protein: CASSPGTLNQPQHF
J gene: TRBJ1-2; V gene: TRBV5-1; CDR3 protein: CASSLWTGEGYTF
J gene: TRBJ1-3; V gene: TRBV9; CDR3 protein: CASSATITVYSGNTIYF
J gene: TRBJ2-5; V gene: TRBV7-6; CDR3 protein: CASRNGLAGLYF
J gene: TRBJ1-2; V gene: TRBV9; CDR3 protein: CASSVEVRGVDGYTF
J gene: TRBJ2-2; V gene: TRBV30; CDR3 protein: CAWSKGVNTGELFF
J gene: TRBJ1-5; V gene: TRBV10-3; CDR3 protein: CATRRESNQPQHF
J gene: TRBJ1-1; V gene: TRBV5-5; CDR3 protein: CASSHWPGSAEAFF
J gene: TRBJ2-3; V gene: TRBV7-8; CDR3 protein: CASSYGTGRTDTQYF
J gene: TRBJ1-1; V gene: TRBV23-1; CDR3 protein: CASSRAGENTEAFF
J gene: TRBJ1-1; V gene: TRBV15; CDR3 protein: CATSRSLDTEAFF
J gene: TRBJ1-3; V gene: TRBV5-6; CDR3 protein: CASSLVVSGNTIYF
J gene: TRBJ2-3; V gene: TRBV5-1; CDR3 protein: CASRAVQGADTQYF
J gene: TRBJ1-2; V gene: TRBV20-1; CDR3 protein: CSARGRGLYTF
J gene: TRBJ1-5; V gene: TRBV19; CDR3 protein: CATSGTGASNQPQHF
J gene: TRBJ2-1; V gene: TRBV6-5; CDR3 protein: CASRGGGSYNEQFF
J gene: TRBJ2-3; V gene: TRBV4-2; CDR3 protein: CASSQDLAGGPDTQYF
J gene: TRBJ2-5; V gene: TRBV5-4; CDR3 protein: CASSLGLSGDYQETQYF
J gene: TRBJ1-1; V gene: TRBV3-1/TRBV3-2; CDR3 protein: CASSQPGSEAFF
J gene: TRBJ1-1; V gene: TRBV9; CDR3 protein: CASSVTLDRALNTEAFF
J gene: TRBJ2-5; V gene: TRBV15; CDR3 protein: CATSSRWAVQQETQYF
J gene: TRBJ1-5; V gene: TRBV19; CDR3 protein: CASSIDRFPQHF
J gene: TRBJ1-1; V gene: TRBV18; CDR3 protein: CASSFTENTEAFF
J gene: TRBJ2-7; V gene: TRBV5-1; CDR3 protein: CASSSGTGESYEQYF
J gene: TRBJ1-3; V gene: TRBV13; CDR3 protein: CASSTYTGGGNTIYF
J gene: TRBJ1-3; V gene: TRBV6-1; CDR3 protein: CASSDSTGTGNTIYF
J gene: TRBJ2-1; V gene: TRBV4-1; CDR3 protein: CASSQEGRDFSYNEQFF